These T cell receptor beta chains were read from a single sample in a study of blood T cell repertoires in COVID-19. Sequencing was performed with immunoSEQ multiplex PCR; in TCRdb, only in-frame clones are kept and a portion is missing. The sample contains 300,000 or so clones, just over 90% of which appear only once. What was sequenced was peripheral blood. The source is a woman aged 25 to 39 with COVID-19, enrolled during active disease. The CDR3 runs from the conserved cysteine through the conserved F or W. Each record gives: clone size, J gene, D gene, V gene, CDR3 protein, CDR3 DNA. A D gene is named only where the DNA matches it firmly. Not every row has a clone size; where given, it reads once, few, many or a size class.

abundance: NA; j_gene: TRBJ2-1; d_gene: TRBD2; v_gene: TRBV5-6; CDR3aa: CASSLVSGKRNEQFF; CDR3nt: TGTGCCAGCAGCTTGGTTAGCGGGAAAAGGAATGAGCAGTTCTTC
abundance: few; j_gene: TRBJ1-1; d_gene: NA; v_gene: TRBV25-1; CDR3aa: CASSDGATEAFF; CDR3nt: TGTGCCAGCAGTGATGGGGCCACTGAAGCTTTCTTT
abundance: NA; j_gene: TRBJ1-6; d_gene: TRBD1; v_gene: TRBV5-1; CDR3aa: CASSEGTGGWGSPLHF; CDR3nt: TGCGCCAGCAGCGAAGGGACAGGGGGCTGGGGTTCACCCCTCCACTTT
abundance: NA; j_gene: TRBJ1-2; d_gene: TRBD1; v_gene: TRBV30; CDR3aa: CAWSWDRGLGYTF; CDR3nt: TGTGCCTGGAGTTGGGACAGGGGGCTTGGCTACACCTTC
abundance: NA; j_gene: TRBJ2-3; d_gene: TRBD2; v_gene: TRBV2; CDR3aa: CASSLLAGASTDTQYF; CDR3nt: TGTGCCAGCAGTCTGCTAGCGGGAGCCTCCACAGATACGCAGTATTTT
abundance: NA; j_gene: TRBJ2-1; d_gene: TRBD2; v_gene: TRBV30; CDR3aa: CAWNTMRLAGGLVDEQFF; CDR3nt: TGTGCCTGGAACACAATGCGACTAGCGGGAGGGTTAGTCGATGAGCAGTTCTTC
abundance: NA; j_gene: TRBJ1-5; d_gene: NA; v_gene: TRBV28; CDR3aa: CASSLQGSTLQPQHF; CDR3nt: TGTGCCAGCAGTTTACAGGGGAGTACGCTTCAGCCCCAGCATTTT
abundance: NA; j_gene: TRBJ2-7; d_gene: TRBD1; v_gene: TRBV18; CDR3aa: CASSPVDRGVEQYF; CDR3nt: TGTGCCAGCTCACCAGTCGACAGGGGAGTCGAGCAGTACTTC
abundance: NA; j_gene: TRBJ2-7; d_gene: TRBD1; v_gene: TRBV5-4; CDR3aa: CASSSTGGSYEQYF; CDR3nt: TGTGCCAGCAGCTCGACAGGGGGTTCCTACGAGCAGTACTTC
abundance: NA; j_gene: TRBJ2-7; d_gene: NA; v_gene: TRBV6-1; CDR3aa: CASSETGRSYEQYF; CDR3nt: TGTGCCAGCAGTGAAACAGGGCGGTCCTACGAGCAGTACTTC
abundance: NA; j_gene: TRBJ1-3; d_gene: NA; v_gene: TRBV7-8; CDR3aa: CASSFWTASGNTIYF; CDR3nt: TGTGCCAGCAGCTTCTGGACAGCCTCTGGAAACACCATATATTTT
abundance: NA; j_gene: TRBJ2-6; d_gene: NA; v_gene: TRBV7-8; CDR3aa: CASSPRGGWGSSGANVLTF; CDR3nt: TGTGCCAGCAGCCCTCGAGGGGGATGGGGTTCCTCTGGGGCCAACGTCCTGACTTTC
abundance: once; j_gene: TRBJ2-2; d_gene: TRBD1; v_gene: TRBV5-4; CDR3aa: CASSPGTGGIETGELFF; CDR3nt: TGTGCCAGCAGCCCCGGGACAGGGGGCATCGAGACCGGGGAGCTGTTTTTT
abundance: once; j_gene: TRBJ2-1; d_gene: NA; v_gene: TRBV7-9; CDR3aa: CASSAPSNRFF; CDR3nt: TGTGCCAGCAGCGCCCCTAGTAATCGGTTCTTC
abundance: NA; j_gene: TRBJ1-1; d_gene: NA; v_gene: TRBV20-1; CDR3aa: CSASGRQANTEAFF; CDR3nt: TGCAGTGCTAGTGGGCGACAGGCCAACACTGAAGCTTTCTTT
abundance: NA; j_gene: TRBJ1-3; d_gene: NA; v_gene: TRBV27; CDR3aa: CASSRAGSGNTIYF; CDR3nt: TGTGCCAGCAGTCGCGCAGGGTCTGGAAACACCATATATTTT
abundance: NA; j_gene: TRBJ2-1; d_gene: TRBD2; v_gene: TRBV6-5; CDR3aa: CASSQLAGGINEQFF; CDR3nt: TGTGCCAGCAGTCAACTAGCGGGAGGTATCAATGAGCAGTTCTTC
abundance: NA; j_gene: TRBJ1-4; d_gene: TRBD1; v_gene: TRBV30; CDR3aa: CAWSGLQGYEKLFF; CDR3nt: TGTGCCTGGAGTGGTTTACAGGGGTATGAAAAACTGTTTTTT
abundance: NA; j_gene: TRBJ1-1; d_gene: NA; v_gene: TRBV5-4; CDR3aa: CASSLTAGDTEAFF; CDR3nt: TGTGCCAGCAGCCTGACAGCGGGGGACACTGAAGCTTTCTTT
abundance: NA; j_gene: TRBJ1-4; d_gene: TRBD1; v_gene: TRBV5-8; CDR3aa: CASSMGQTTNEKLFF; CDR3nt: TGTGCCAGCAGCATGGGACAGACAACTAATGAAAAACTGTTTTTT
abundance: NA; j_gene: TRBJ2-7; d_gene: NA; v_gene: TRBV5-1; CDR3aa: CASSLGFTSQDYEQYF; CDR3nt: TGCGCCAGCAGCTTGGGATTTACGAGCCAGGACTACGAGCAGTACTTC
abundance: NA; j_gene: TRBJ2-1; d_gene: TRBD2; v_gene: TRBV4-2; CDR3aa: CASSQVTPTSGGVYNEQFF; CDR3nt: TGTGCCAGCAGCCAAGTAACGCCAACTAGCGGGGGAGTCTACAATGAGCAGTTCTTC
abundance: NA; j_gene: TRBJ2-5; d_gene: TRBD1; v_gene: TRBV6-5; CDR3aa: CASSYRDSWETQYF; CDR3nt: TGTGCCAGCAGTTACCGGGACAGTTGGGAGACCCAGTACTTC
abundance: NA; j_gene: TRBJ1-1; d_gene: NA; v_gene: TRBV5-8; CDR3aa: CASSLVGKAFF; CDR3nt: TGTGCCAGCAGCCTCGTCGGGAAAGCTTTCTTT
abundance: NA; j_gene: TRBJ2-3; d_gene: TRBD2; v_gene: TRBV7-9; CDR3aa: CASSLGLALTDTQYF; CDR3nt: TGTGCCAGCAGCTTGGGACTAGCGCTCACAGATACGCAGTATTTT
abundance: NA; j_gene: TRBJ2-1; d_gene: NA; v_gene: TRBV5-5; CDR3aa: CASSRGSITYNEQFF; CDR3nt: TGTGCCAGCAGCCGCGGGTCGATAACCTACAATGAGCAGTTCTTC
abundance: NA; j_gene: TRBJ2-2; d_gene: TRBD1; v_gene: TRBV7-8; CDR3aa: CASSRQGAVVTGELFF; CDR3nt: TGTGCCAGCAGCAGACAGGGGGCTGTGGTTACCGGGGAGCTGTTTTTT
abundance: once; j_gene: TRBJ1-4; d_gene: NA; v_gene: TRBV9; CDR3aa: CASSSPVGGTTNEKLFF; CDR3nt: TGTGCCAGCAGCTCCCCTGTCGGGGGGACAACTAATGAAAAACTGTTTTTT
abundance: NA; j_gene: TRBJ1-1; d_gene: NA; v_gene: TRBV28; CDR3aa: CASSSPGSLYEAFF; CDR3nt: TGTGCCAGCAGTTCCCCCGGGTCCCTTTACGAAGCTTTCTTT
abundance: NA; j_gene: TRBJ2-7; d_gene: TRBD2; v_gene: TRBV27; CDR3aa: CASSSIAGDNYEQYF; CDR3nt: TGTGCCAGCAGTTCGATAGCGGGAGACAACTACGAGCAGTACTTC
abundance: few; j_gene: TRBJ2-7; d_gene: TRBD1; v_gene: TRBV19; CDR3aa: CASSSGTGDYEQYF; CDR3nt: TGTGCCAGTAGTTCCGGGACAGGGGACTACGAGCAGTACTTC
abundance: NA; j_gene: TRBJ1-5; d_gene: NA; v_gene: TRBV6-5; CDR3aa: CASSPDRSNQPQHF; CDR3nt: TGTGCCAGCAGCCCCGACAGGAGCAATCAGCCCCAGCATTTT
abundance: NA; j_gene: TRBJ2-3; d_gene: NA; v_gene: TRBV4-2; CDR3aa: CASSQGTGSSTDTQYF; CDR3nt: TGTGCCAGCAGCCAAGGCACAGGCTCTAGCACAGATACGCAGTATTTT
abundance: NA; j_gene: TRBJ2-7; d_gene: TRBD2; v_gene: TRBV11-1; CDR3aa: CASSLQPSGDYEQYF; CDR3nt: TGTGCCAGCAGCTTACAGCCTAGCGGAGATTACGAGCAGTACTTC
abundance: NA; j_gene: TRBJ1-3; d_gene: TRBD1; v_gene: TRBV7-9; CDR3aa: CASSPGQGKGNTIYF; CDR3nt: TGTGCCAGCAGCCCGGGACAGGGGAAAGGAAACACCATATATTTT
abundance: NA; j_gene: TRBJ2-7; d_gene: TRBD2; v_gene: TRBV14; CDR3aa: CASSLSGRSHEQYF; CDR3nt: TGTGCCAGCAGCCTTAGCGGGAGGTCCCACGAGCAGTACTTC
abundance: NA; j_gene: TRBJ2-2; d_gene: NA; v_gene: TRBV3-1/TRBV3-2; CDR3aa: CASSQPGRDEELFF; CDR3nt: TGTGCCAGCAGCCAACCGGGCAGGGATGAAGAGCTGTTTTTT
abundance: NA; j_gene: TRBJ2-1; d_gene: TRBD2; v_gene: TRBV11-2; CDR3aa: CASSLSGSGNEQFF; CDR3nt: TGTGCCAGCAGCCTAAGCGGGAGTGGCAATGAGCAGTTCTTC
abundance: NA; j_gene: TRBJ1-1; d_gene: NA; v_gene: TRBV2; CDR3aa: CASRPRVGGGEAFF; CDR3nt: TGTGCCAGCAGGCCCAGGGTAGGGGGTGGTGAAGCTTTCTTT
abundance: NA; j_gene: TRBJ2-7; d_gene: NA; v_gene: TRBV7-9; CDR3aa: CASSLKGQRSSYEQYF; CDR3nt: TGTGCCAGCAGCCTTAAAGGGCAGCGGTCCTCATACGAGCAGTACTTC
abundance: NA; j_gene: TRBJ2-3; d_gene: NA; v_gene: TRBV7-8; CDR3aa: CASSALHSTDTQYF; CDR3nt: TGTGCCAGCAGCGCATTACATAGCACAGATACGCAGTATTTT
abundance: NA; j_gene: TRBJ2-2; d_gene: NA; v_gene: TRBV27; CDR3aa: CASSLLGSTGELFF; CDR3nt: TGTGCCAGCAGTTTACTGGGGAGTACCGGGGAGCTGTTTTTT
abundance: NA; j_gene: TRBJ1-1; d_gene: TRBD1; v_gene: TRBV4-1; CDR3aa: CASSRGQGVETEAFF; CDR3nt: TGCGCCAGCAGCCGAGGACAGGGAGTTGAGACTGAAGCTTTCTTT
abundance: NA; j_gene: TRBJ1-5; d_gene: NA; v_gene: TRBV10-3; CDR3aa: CAISELDNQPQHF; CDR3nt: TGTGCCATCAGTGAATTAGACAATCAGCCCCAGCATTTT
abundance: NA; j_gene: TRBJ2-7; d_gene: TRBD1; v_gene: TRBV18; CDR3aa: CASSPPGQGYEQYF; CDR3nt: TGTGCCAGCTCACCACCGGGACAGGGTTACGAGCAGTACTTC